Each of the 30 T cell receptor beta chains below was sequenced from the same sample in a study of PD-L1 blockade in urothelial cancer. Documented time point: pretreatment peripheral blood. Assay: immunoSEQ multiplex PCR; the TCRdb copy retains only in-frame clones and omits some. The repertoire holds about 130,000 clones, with less than 85% as singletons. The sequenced sample was PBMCs, obtained around atezolizumab (anti-PD-L1) treatment. These TCRs come from a man aged 45-60 years with urothelial cancer.

This clone is a singleton in its sample. V usage is TRBV5-1 and J usage is TRBJ1-1; 10 bases align to TRBD1. Germline V gene data show CDR1 as SGHRS and CDR2 as YFSETQ. V lost 0 bases, J lost 5 bases, and 1 base stayed unmatched. This CDR3 has 14 residues. The CDR3 reads CASSLGTGGTEAFF. DNA for the CDR3: TGCGCCAGCAGCTTGGGGACAGGGGGGACTGAAGCTTTCTTT.

The chain uses TRBV18 and TRBJ2-7; the match to TRBD1 covers 9 bases. There are 13 residues in the CDR3. CDR1 is KGHSH and CDR2 is LQKENI in the germline V gene. V was clipped by 6 bases and J by 9 bases; unmatched bases: 9. This CDR3 reads CASSPDRGNRQYF. Here the CDR3 DNA reads TGTGCCAGCTCCCCAGACAGGGGGAATCGGCAGTACTTC.

CDR3 coding DNA: TGTGCCAGCAGCCGCTCCCGGACGGGAGGGTATGAAAAACTGTTTTTT. Residues: CASSRSRTGGYEKLFF. The chain couples TRBV11-2 to TRBJ1-4, with D unclear. From germline, CDR1 is SGHAT and CDR2 FQNNGV. Trimming stripped 5 bases from V and 6 bases from J, with 19 bases between. The CDR3 contains 16 residues. The full variable domain, completed using reference TRBV11-2 and TRBJ1-4, is EAGVAQSPRYKIIEKRQSVAFWCNPISGHATLYWYQQILGQGPKLLIQFQNNGVVDDSQLPKDRFSAERLKGVDSTLKIQPAKLEDSAVYLCASSRSRTGGYEKLFFGSGTQLSVL.

This chain links TRBV28 with TRBJ2-5, with a possible D match to TRBD2 (7 bases). V was trimmed by 2 bases and J by 3 bases, leaving 16 bases between them. The V gene's germline CDR1 is MDHEN and CDR2 SYDVKM. This CDR3 is 16 amino acids long. DNA for the CDR3: TGTGCCAGCAGTTTAAGGGGGGGAGGAATAAAAGAGACCCAGTACTTC. Protein: CASSLRGGGIKETQYF.

This chain links TRBV19 with TRBJ2-7, with 10 bases fitting TRBD1. The CDR3 extends over 13 amino acids. V was clipped by 7 bases and J by 3 bases; unmatched bases: 3. Germline CDR1 LNHDA, CDR2 SQIVND (reference sequence). CDR3 protein: CASIGQGGYEQYF. As DNA, the CDR3 is TGTGCCAGTATCGGACAGGGGGGCTACGAGCAGTACTTC.

The chain is built from TRBV28 and TRBJ1-6, with D possibly being TRBD1 (5 bases). Looked up from germline, CDR1 is MDHEN and CDR2 is SYDVKM. V gave up 3 bases and J gave up 0 bases, with 12 bases separating them. CDR3 length: 17 residues. The CDR3 reads CASSFLRASSYNSPLHF. The CDR3, as DNA: TGTGCCAGCAGTTTCCTCAGGGCGAGCTCCTATAATTCACCCCTCCACTTT.

The chain couples TRBV2 to TRBJ1-2; TRBD1 aligns across 8 bases. Germline trimming cut 3 bases from V and 7 bases from J; bases unmatched to any gene: 10. The CDR3 spans 15 residues. The germline gives CDR1 SNHLY, CDR2 FYNNEI. The CDR3 coding sequence is TGTGCCAGCAGTGATAGGACAGGGCGCTCTGCTGGCTACACCTTC. Its protein is CASSDRTGRSAGYTF. The complete variable domain, with remaining parts taken from reference TRBV2 and TRBJ1-2, reads EPEVTQTPSHQVTQMGQEVILRCVPISNHLYFYWYRQILGQKVEFLVSFYNNEISEKSEIFDDQFSVERPDGSNFTLKIRSTKLEDSAMYFCASSDRTGRSAGYTFGSGTRLTVV.

The chain recombines TRBV5-4 with TRBJ1-3; D is uncertain. This CDR3 contains 16 residues. The V end lost 0 bases, the J end lost 0 bases, and 10 bases lay between the germline ends. Germline V gene sequence: CDR1 SGHNT, CDR2 YYREEE (reference sequence). CDR3 region: CASSLAGGGSGNTIYF. The CDR3 bases are TGTGCCAGCAGCTTGGCCGGAGGAGGCTCTGGAAACACCATATATTTT.

This chain links TRBV21-1 with TRBJ2-1; TRBD2 is the table's D call, not checked against the DNA. TRBV21-1 counts as a pseudogene. CDR3 size: 17 residues. Here the CDR3 reads CASSKETSGRKYNEQFF. CDR3 DNA: TGTGCCAGCAGCAAAGAAACTAGCGGGAGGAAATACAATGAGCAGTTCTTC.

The J gene is TRBJ1-2, the V gene TRBV28; D is undetermined. Trimming shortened V by 2 bases and J by 4 bases, and 17 bases separated the two germline ends. The CDR3 has 16 residues. Germline V gene lookup returns CDR1 MDHEN and CDR2 SYDVKM. CDR3 sequence (DNA): TGTGCCAGCAGTTTAGGGGATAAGCGGGTTGGCTATGGCTACACCTTC. Amino acids: CASSLGDKRVGYGYTF.

The chain recombines TRBV5-5 with TRBJ2-7; TRBD1 matches at 9 bases. The V gene's germline CDR1 is SGHKS and CDR2 YYEKEE (reference sequence). There are 15 residues in the CDR3. V lost 4 bases, J lost 3 bases, and 8 bases stayed unmatched. CDR3 protein: CASSAPDRGGYEQYF. The CDR3 DNA reads as TGTGCCAGCAGCGCCCCGGACAGGGGAGGCTACGAGCAGTACTTC.

The chain uses TRBV1 and TRBJ2-7; TRBD1 is taken as the D call from the table, unchecked against the DNA. TRBV1 is given as a pseudogene. CDR3 length equals 15 residues. CDR3 residues: CTSSQDPRGIVGQYF. DNA for the CDR3: TGCACCAGCAGCCAAGATCCGAGGGGGATCGTAGGGCAGTACTTC.

This clone was detected once. The chain combines TRBV7-8 with TRBJ2-1; 10 positions match TRBD2. CDR1 is SGHVS, CDR2 FQNEAQ, per germline. After removal of 1 base from V and 9 bases from J, the junction contained 9 bases not matched to a gene. CDR3 length: 16 residues. CDR3 nucleotide sequence: TGTGCCAGCAGCTTAGTTACTAGCGGGGTCGGTGGTGAGCAGTTCTTC. Its protein is CASSLVTSGVGGEQFF.

The chain has TRBV15 and TRBJ1-5; D gene ambiguous. Germline CDR1 LNHNV, CDR2 YYDKDF (reference sequence). The CDR3 consists of 13 residues. Trimming cost V 4 bases and J 5 bases, with 9 bases left between them. The CDR3: CATSTGGYQPQHF. The CDR3 DNA is TGTGCCACCAGCACCGGAGGGTATCAGCCCCAGCATTTT. Full variable domain (rest looked up from reference TRBV15 and TRBJ1-5): DAMVIQNPRYQVTQFGKPVTLSCSQTLNHNVMYWYQQKSSQAPKLLFHYYDKDFNNEADTPDNFQSRRPNTSFCFLDIRSPGLGDTAMYLCATSTGGYQPQHFGDGTRLSIL.

The chain combines TRBV7-8 with TRBJ1-1; possible D gene TRBD1, 6 bases. The CDR3 is 15 residues long. V was cut by 5 bases and J by 7 bases, with 20 bases left in between. Per germline, CDR1 SGHVS and CDR2 FQNEAQ. This chain's CDR3 is CASSAPLQGRGEAFF. The CDR3 DNA reads TGTGCCAGCAGCGCGCCGTTACAGGGTCGAGGTGAAGCTTTCTTT.

The chain joins TRBV5-1 to TRBJ2-7; TRBD2 is a possible D gene (6 bases). Trimming took 4 bases from V and 1 from J, leaving 15 bases between them. This CDR3 is 15 amino acids long. The germline gives CDR1 SGHRS, CDR2 YFSETQ. The CDR3 coding sequence is TGCGCCAGCAGCACGACTAGTAGTCGGTCCTACGAGCAGTACTTC. It encodes CASSTTSSRSYEQYF.

In this sample, this clone turned up once. The chain carries TRBV5-1 and TRBJ2-1; the match to TRBD1 covers 10 bases. J gave up 3 bases and V 0 bases, and 3 bases lay outside the gene matches. Germline assignment: CDR1 SGHRS and CDR2 YFSETQ. CDR3 size: 16 residues. The DNA for the CDR3 is TGCGCCAGCAGCTTGGGGGACAGGGGAATCTACAATGAGCAGTTCTTC. It translates to CASSLGDRGIYNEQFF.

Only one count was recorded for this clone. The gene calls are TRBV7-3 and TRBJ2-7, with 9 bases identical to TRBD2. With 1 base clipped from V and 5 bases from J, the junction kept 6 bases outside the gene matches. Germline V gene lookup returns CDR1 SGHTA and CDR2 FQGTGA. This CDR3 spans 15 amino acids. The CDR3 DNA reads TGTGCCAGCAGCTTAATGGCGGGAGGGCCCAACGAGCAGTACTTC. Protein sequence: CASSLMAGGPNEQYF.

V usage is TRBV7-3 and J usage is TRBJ2-7, with D perhaps TRBD2 (5 bases). The germline V gene encodes CDR1 SGHTA and CDR2 FQGTGA. This CDR3 region has 16 residues. V shed 1 base and J shed 6 bases, with 19 bases lying between them. In nucleotides, the CDR3 is TGTGCCAGCAGCTTAAACGGCCGAGGGCTAGCTGGCGAGCAGTACTTC. Residues: CASSLNGRGLAGEQYF.

This rearrangement joins TRBV28 to TRBJ1-3; TRBD1 matches at 9 bases. V lost 5 bases, J lost 2 bases, and 7 bases stayed unmatched. The CDR3 is made up of 16 amino acids. Germline CDR1 reads MDHEN; CDR2 reads SYDVKM. The CDR3, as DNA: TGTGCCAGCAGTCCTGGGGACAGGGAGACTGGAAACACCATATATTTT. Translated: CASSPGDRETGNTIYF.

CDR3 protein: CASSQQGTETQYF. The CDR3 coding sequence is TGTGCCAGCAGTCAACAGGGAACAGAGACCCAGTACTTC. The V gene is TRBV2, the J gene TRBJ2-5; D possibly corresponds to TRBD1 (6 bases). The CDR3 extends over 13 amino acids. Germline V CDR1 and CDR2: SNHLY, FYNNEI. V lost 5 bases, J lost 4 bases, and 11 bases lay in between. Supplemented by reference TRBV2 and TRBJ2-5, the full variable domain reads EPEVTQTPSHQVTQMGQEVILRCVPISNHLYFYWYRQILGQKVEFLVSFYNNEISEKSEIFDDQFSVERPDGSNFTLKIRSTKLEDSAMYFCASSQQGTETQYFGPGTRLLVL.

The V gene is TRBV10-1, the J gene TRBJ2-7; the D gene is possibly TRBD2 (5 bases). V was shortened by 2 bases and J by 0 bases, with 20 bases between the two germline ends. Germline V gives CDR1 WNHNN, CDR2 SYGVQD (reference sequence). CDR3 length equals 18 residues. The CDR3 nucleotides are TGCGCCAGCAGTGAGCCCTCGGCCTTAGGGAGTTACTCCTACGAGCAGTACTTC. Residues: CASSEPSALGSYSYEQYF.

The gene calls are TRBV19 and TRBJ2-3; 8 nucleotides match TRBD2. The germline gives CDR1 LNHDA, CDR2 SQIVND (reference sequence). V shed 4 bases and J 1 base; nucleotides not matched to a gene: 13. This CDR3 comprises 18 residues. CDR3 protein: CASSRSSGRTVGTDTQYF. As DNA, the CDR3 is TGTGCCAGTAGTAGATCGAGCGGGAGAACGGTTGGCACAGATACGCAGTATTTT.

The V gene is TRBV30, the J gene TRBJ2-7; D perhaps matches TRBD2 (5 bases). The V end lost 5 bases, the J end lost 3 bases, and 23 bases lay between the germline ends. Germline CDR1 GTSNPN, CDR2 SVGIG (reference sequence). The CDR3 contains 16 residues. For the CDR3, the DNA is TGTGCCTGGCGGCTACCACACGGGGTGCGAGTCTACGAGCAGTACTTC. This encodes CAWRLPHGVRVYEQYF.

This sequence joins TRBV5-1 and TRBJ2-5, with a tentative D call TRBD2 (5 bases). Trimming took off 3 bases at V and 5 bases at J, with 14 bases between the two ends. CDR1 SGHRS and CDR2 YFSETQ come from the germline V gene. The CDR3 extends over 14 amino acids. CDR3 in DNA: TGCGCCAGCAGCTCCGGACTCGCTGGGGAGACCCAGTACTTC. Translating it yields CASSSGLAGETQYF.

V is TRBV7-9 and J is TRBJ2-5; 8 nucleotides align to TRBD2. The CDR3 has 16 residues. CDR1 is SEHNR and CDR2 is FQNEAQ in the germline V gene (reference sequence). V was pared by 5 bases and J by 10 bases, with 18 bases of the junction left unmatched. The CDR3 sequence: CASSPGAGGPSPGQYF. For the CDR3, the DNA is TGTGCCAGCAGCCCGGGGGCGGGAGGCCCGTCCCCTGGCCAGTACTTC.

The V gene is TRBV30, the J gene TRBJ2-7; 7 bases are shared with TRBD1. The germline V gene has CDR1 GTSNPN and CDR2 SVGIG (reference sequence). CDR3 size: 17 residues. V shed 2 bases, J shed 7 bases, and the junction held 20 bases outside the gene matches. CDR3 sequence reads: CAWSSIRGAGGSGEQYF. The CDR3, as DNA: TGTGCCTGGAGTAGTATTCGTGGGGCAGGGGGTTCGGGGGAGCAGTACTTC.

This clone was seen only once. V and J are TRBV4-1 and TRBJ2-1; the D is unclear. Germline V gene sequence: CDR1 MGHRA, CDR2 YSYEKL. The CDR3 length is 12 residues. V was shortened by 3 bases and J by 8 bases, with 8 bases between the two germline ends. The CDR3 DNA sequence: TGCGCCAGCAGCCATGCAAGCGATGAGCAGTTCTTC. Encoded protein: CASSHASDEQFF.

The chain uses TRBV18 and TRBJ1-2; D not certain. In germline, CDR1 is KGHSH, CDR2 LQKENI. The V end lost 2 bases, the J end lost 2 bases, and 6 bases lay between the germline ends. The CDR3 runs 13 residues. This chain's CDR3 is CASSPGGNYGYTF. The CDR3, as DNA: TGTGCCAGCTCACCAGGCGGCAACTATGGCTACACCTTC.

Of note for this clone: The sample contains more than one DNA sequence encoding this CDR3. The chain combines TRBV5-1 with TRBJ2-7; unclear D gene. Germline V gene data show CDR1 as SGHRS and CDR2 as YFSETQ. This CDR3 is built from 13 residues. V dropped 0 bases and J dropped 0 bases, with 4 bases sitting between them. CDR3 in DNA: TGCGCCAGCAGCTTGGGCAGCTCCTACGAGCAGTACTTC. Protein sequence: CASSLGSSYEQYF.